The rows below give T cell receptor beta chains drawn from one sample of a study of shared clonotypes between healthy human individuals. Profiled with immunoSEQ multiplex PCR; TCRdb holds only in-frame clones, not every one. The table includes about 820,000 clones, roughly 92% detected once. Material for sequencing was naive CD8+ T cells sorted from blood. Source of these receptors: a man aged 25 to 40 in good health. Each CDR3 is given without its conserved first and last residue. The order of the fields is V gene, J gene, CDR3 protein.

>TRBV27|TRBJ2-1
ASSFSADNEQF
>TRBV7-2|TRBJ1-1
ASSLWGRPDTEAF
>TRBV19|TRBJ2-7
ASSMSGRSYEQY
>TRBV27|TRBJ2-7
ASSLTASYEQY
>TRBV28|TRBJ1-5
ASTFLRGQVGNQPQH
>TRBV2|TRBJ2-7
ASRRTSGPSLEQY
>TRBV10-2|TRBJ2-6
ASRTSSGANVLT
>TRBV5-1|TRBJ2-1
ASSPIDAIAGARGEQF
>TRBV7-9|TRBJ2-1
ASSPRTSNEQF
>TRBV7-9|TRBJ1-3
ASSPGERTGAFGNTIY
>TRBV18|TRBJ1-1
ASSPPQTDEAF
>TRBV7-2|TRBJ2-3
ASSRRGSVGTDTQY
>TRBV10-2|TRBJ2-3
ASSETALKVGDTQY
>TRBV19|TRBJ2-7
ASSIVPGAYEQY
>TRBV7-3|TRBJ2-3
ASSLESGVTDTQY
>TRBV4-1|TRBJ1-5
ASSPSAITGGYQPQH
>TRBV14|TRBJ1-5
ASSQPPAGNQPQH
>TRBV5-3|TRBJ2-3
ASSSIPSREDTQY
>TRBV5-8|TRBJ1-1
ASSSGTAQGWYTEAF
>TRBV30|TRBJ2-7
AWSESYEQY
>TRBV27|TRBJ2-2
ASSLSSSPTYGELF
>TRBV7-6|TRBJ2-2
ASSLLAGKGRELF
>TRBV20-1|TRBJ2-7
SARGYEQY
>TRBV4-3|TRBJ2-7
ASSEQGGLPIYEQY
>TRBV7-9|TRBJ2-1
ASSLYGTFDEQF
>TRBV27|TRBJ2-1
ASSLVGSYNEQF
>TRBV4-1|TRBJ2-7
ASSHTSGSSYEQY
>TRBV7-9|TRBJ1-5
ASSLPGKDQPQH
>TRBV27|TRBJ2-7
ASSRLGAYEQY
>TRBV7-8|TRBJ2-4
ASMPPSGSKIQY
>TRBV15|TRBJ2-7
ATAHPDGTYEQY
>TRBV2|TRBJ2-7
ASSLTSGYEQY
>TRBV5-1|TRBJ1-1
ASSWVPGMNTEAF
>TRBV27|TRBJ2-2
ASGRSAGELF
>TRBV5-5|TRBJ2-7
ASGAHSGRETYEQY
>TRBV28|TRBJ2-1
ASSLVSVRYGEQF
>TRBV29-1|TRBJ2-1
SVEGSPTGGSYNEQF
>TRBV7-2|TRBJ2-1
ASSHLRLSYNEQF
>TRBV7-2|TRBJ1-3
ASSLLTEGLSGNTIY
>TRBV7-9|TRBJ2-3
ASSHTGLAGDYNTDTQY
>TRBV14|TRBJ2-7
ASSPYGNLLYEQY
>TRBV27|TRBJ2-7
ASSVGTGYYEQY
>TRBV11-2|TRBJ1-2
ASSIHGTATYGYT
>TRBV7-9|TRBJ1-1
ASTLTGSTEAF
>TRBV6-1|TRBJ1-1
ASSEVHRGDTEAF
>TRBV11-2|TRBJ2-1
ASSLAGGGSYNEQF
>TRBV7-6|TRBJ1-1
ASSFSRTGRDTEAF
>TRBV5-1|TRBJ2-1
ASSLVGGQVQF